This is a list of T cell receptor beta chains from one sample in a study of T cells after posttransplantation cyclophosphamide. Here immunoSEQ multiplex PCR was the method, and the copy in TCRdb shows in-frame clones only, minus some. The table lists about 16,000 clones, 90% to 95% of them singletons. The sample comprised naive CD4+ T cells sorted from blood. The receptors were gathered from a woman aged 45-60 years in good health and a related stem cell transplant donor. CDR3s include the opening cysteine and the closing phenylalanine or tryptophan. Each record gives: CDR3 protein, CDR3 DNA, D gene, V gene, J gene, clone size. The D gene is left open where the match is weak. Expanded clones get a size class; other rows say once, few or many, or leave the size out.

cdr3_aa: CASSPRTGLITEAFF
cdr3_nt: TGTGCCAGCTCACCAAGGACAGGTTTGATCACTGAAGCTTTCTTT
d_call: TRBD1
v_call: TRBV18
j_call: TRBJ1-1
clone_size: once

cdr3_aa: CASSRGTIQETQYF
cdr3_nt: TGTGCCAGCAGCCGCGGGACTATCCAAGAGACCCAGTACTTC
d_call: TRBD2
v_call: TRBV6-1
j_call: TRBJ2-5
clone_size: .

cdr3_aa: CASSSVPVPSYEQYF
cdr3_nt: TGTGCCAGCAGCTCAGTGCCAGTCCCATCCTACGAGCAGTACTTC
d_call: .
v_call: TRBV7-2
j_call: TRBJ2-7
clone_size: .

cdr3_aa: CASSQDRGNQPQHF
cdr3_nt: TGTGCCAGCAGCCAAGACAGGGGAAATCAGCCCCAGCATTTT
d_call: .
v_call: TRBV4-2
j_call: TRBJ1-5
clone_size: .

cdr3_aa: CASSPRGWSSGNTIYF
cdr3_nt: TGTGCCAGCAGCCCCAGGGGGTGGAGCTCTGGAAACACCATATATTTT
d_call: TRBD1
v_call: TRBV5-6
j_call: TRBJ1-3
clone_size: .

cdr3_aa: CASSLGTGGNTEAFF
cdr3_nt: TGTGCCAGCAGTTTAGGGACAGGGGGGAACACTGAAGCTTTCTTT
d_call: TRBD1
v_call: TRBV27
j_call: TRBJ1-1
clone_size: .

cdr3_aa: CASSLSSIYEQYF
cdr3_nt: TGCGCCAGCAGCTTGTCTAGCATCTACGAGCAGTACTTC
d_call: .
v_call: TRBV5-1
j_call: TRBJ2-7
clone_size: .

cdr3_aa: CASSQTGDYGYTF
cdr3_nt: TGTGCCAGCAGCCAAACAGGGGACTATGGCTACACCTTC
d_call: TRBD1
v_call: TRBV6-4
j_call: TRBJ1-2
clone_size: .

cdr3_aa: CASSAGLAGHYEQYF
cdr3_nt: TGTGCCAGCAGCGCCGGACTAGCGGGCCACTACGAGCAGTACTTC
d_call: TRBD2
v_call: TRBV7-2
j_call: TRBJ2-7
clone_size: .

cdr3_aa: CASSPLTLHSQETQYF
cdr3_nt: TGTGCCAGCTCACCTCTGACTTTGCACTCTCAAGAGACCCAGTACTTC
d_call: .
v_call: TRBV18
j_call: TRBJ2-5
clone_size: .

cdr3_aa: CASSLGTSSYNEQFF
cdr3_nt: TGTGCCAGCAGCCTAGGGACTAGCTCCTACAATGAGCAGTTCTTC
d_call: TRBD2
v_call: TRBV14
j_call: TRBJ2-1
clone_size: .

cdr3_aa: CASSKGQGRSSYEQYF
cdr3_nt: TGCGCCAGCAGCAAGGGACAGGGAAGGAGCTCCTACGAGCAGTACTTC
d_call: TRBD1
v_call: TRBV5-1
j_call: TRBJ2-7
clone_size: .

cdr3_aa: CASSVALTANYGYTF
cdr3_nt: TGTGCCAGCAGCGTAGCTCTGACAGCTAACTATGGCTACACCTTC
d_call: .
v_call: TRBV9
j_call: TRBJ1-2
clone_size: .

cdr3_aa: CASSQERMTSGGYNEQFF
cdr3_nt: TGTGCCAGCAGCCAAGAAAGGATGACTAGCGGGGGCTACAATGAGCAGTTCTTC
d_call: TRBD2
v_call: TRBV4-2
j_call: TRBJ2-1
clone_size: .

cdr3_aa: CASSAQTGSFQGQYF
cdr3_nt: TGTGCCAGCAGCGCCCAGACAGGGTCGTTCCAGGGGCAGTACTTC
d_call: TRBD1
v_call: TRBV9
j_call: TRBJ2-7
clone_size: .

cdr3_aa: CASSFDGSSYEQYF
cdr3_nt: TGCGCCAGCAGCTTCGACGGGAGCTCCTACGAGCAGTACTTC
d_call: .
v_call: TRBV5-1
j_call: TRBJ2-7
clone_size: .

cdr3_aa: CASSYEGVAGQPQHF
cdr3_nt: TGTGCCAGCAGCTATGAAGGGGTAGCAGGCCAGCCCCAGCATTTT
d_call: .
v_call: TRBV9
j_call: TRBJ1-5
clone_size: .

cdr3_aa: CASSLGDRQPNQPQHF
cdr3_nt: TGCGCCAGCAGCTTGGGGGACAGGCAACCCAATCAGCCCCAGCATTTT
d_call: TRBD1
v_call: TRBV5-1
j_call: TRBJ1-5
clone_size: .

cdr3_aa: CASSPLGRPGTSGSSETQYF
cdr3_nt: TGTGCCAGCAGCCCACTGGGAAGACCTGGGACTAGCGGGAGTAGCGAGACCCAGTACTTC
d_call: TRBD2
v_call: TRBV7-3
j_call: TRBJ2-5
clone_size: .

cdr3_aa: CASGEGASEKLFF
cdr3_nt: TGCGCCAGCGGGGAGGGAGCAAGCGAAAAACTGTTTTTT
d_call: .
v_call: TRBV5-1
j_call: TRBJ1-4
clone_size: .

cdr3_aa: CASSLGRSTNEKLFF
cdr3_nt: TGTGCCAGCAGCTTAGGTCGGTCAACTAATGAAAAACTGTTTTTT
d_call: .
v_call: TRBV7-9
j_call: TRBJ1-4
clone_size: once

cdr3_aa: CASSQDRTGGNTEAFF
cdr3_nt: TGTGCCAGCAGCCAAGACAGAACAGGGGGGAACACTGAAGCTTTCTTT
d_call: TRBD1
v_call: TRBV4-2
j_call: TRBJ1-1
clone_size: .

cdr3_aa: CASSSYRAHGYTF
cdr3_nt: TGTGCCAGCAGCTCTTACAGAGCACATGGCTACACCTTC
d_call: .
v_call: TRBV13
j_call: TRBJ1-2
clone_size: .

cdr3_aa: CASSLSGGVLETQYF
cdr3_nt: TGTGCCAGCAGCTTGTCAGGCGGGGTGTTAGAGACCCAGTACTTC
d_call: .
v_call: TRBV5-6
j_call: TRBJ2-5
clone_size: .

cdr3_aa: CASSTGTGGWNYGYTF
cdr3_nt: TGTGCCAGCTCAACGGGGACAGGGGGCTGGAACTATGGCTACACCTTC
d_call: TRBD1
v_call: TRBV18
j_call: TRBJ1-2
clone_size: .